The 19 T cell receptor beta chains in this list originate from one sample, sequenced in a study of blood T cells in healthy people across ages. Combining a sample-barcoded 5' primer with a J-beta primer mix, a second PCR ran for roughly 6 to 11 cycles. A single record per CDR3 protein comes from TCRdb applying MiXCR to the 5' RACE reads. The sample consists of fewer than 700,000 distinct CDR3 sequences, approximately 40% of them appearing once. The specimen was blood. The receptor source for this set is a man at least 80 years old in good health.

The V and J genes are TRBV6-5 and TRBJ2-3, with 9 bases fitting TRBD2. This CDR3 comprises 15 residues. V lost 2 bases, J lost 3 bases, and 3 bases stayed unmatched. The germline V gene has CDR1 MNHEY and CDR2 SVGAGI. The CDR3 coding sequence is TGTGCCAGCAGTTACAGGCTAGCGGGAACAGATACGCAGTATTTT. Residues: CASSYRLAGTDTQYF.

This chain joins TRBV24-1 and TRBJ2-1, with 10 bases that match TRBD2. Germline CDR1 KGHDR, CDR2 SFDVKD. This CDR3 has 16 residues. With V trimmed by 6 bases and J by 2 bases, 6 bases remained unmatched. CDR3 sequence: CATSPVAGGAYNEQFF. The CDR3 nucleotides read TGTGCCACCAGTCCGGTAGCGGGAGGTGCCTACAATGAGCAGTTCTTC.

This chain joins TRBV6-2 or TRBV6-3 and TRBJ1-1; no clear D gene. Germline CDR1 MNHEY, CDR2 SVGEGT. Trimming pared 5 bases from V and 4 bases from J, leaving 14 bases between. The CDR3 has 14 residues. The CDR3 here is CASSKAHGGTEAFF. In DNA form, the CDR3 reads TGTGCCAGCAGTAAGGCCCATGGAGGCACTGAAGCTTTCTTT.

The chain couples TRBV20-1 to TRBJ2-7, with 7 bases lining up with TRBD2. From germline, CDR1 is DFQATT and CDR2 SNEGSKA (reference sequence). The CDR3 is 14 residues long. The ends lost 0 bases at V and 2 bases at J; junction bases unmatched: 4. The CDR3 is CSARDAGVTYEQYF. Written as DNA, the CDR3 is TGCAGTGCTAGAGACGCGGGAGTAACCTACGAGCAGTACTTC.

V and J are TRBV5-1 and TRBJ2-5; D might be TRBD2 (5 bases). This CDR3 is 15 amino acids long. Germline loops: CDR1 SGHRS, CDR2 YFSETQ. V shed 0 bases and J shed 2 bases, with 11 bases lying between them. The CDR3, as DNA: TGCGCCAGCAGCTTGGGTGGCGAGGGTCAAGAGACCCAGTACTTC. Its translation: CASSLGGEGQETQYF.

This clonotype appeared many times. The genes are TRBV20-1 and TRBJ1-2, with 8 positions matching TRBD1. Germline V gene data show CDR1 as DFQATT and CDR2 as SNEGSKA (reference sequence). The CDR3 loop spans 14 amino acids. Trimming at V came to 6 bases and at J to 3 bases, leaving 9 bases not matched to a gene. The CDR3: CSATGQGGDYGYTF. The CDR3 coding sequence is TGCAGTGCCACCGGACAGGGCGGAGACTATGGCTACACCTTC.

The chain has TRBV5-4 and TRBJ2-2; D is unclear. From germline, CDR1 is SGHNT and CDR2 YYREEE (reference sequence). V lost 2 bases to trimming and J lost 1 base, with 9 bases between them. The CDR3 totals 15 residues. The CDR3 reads CASSFKLRNTGELFF. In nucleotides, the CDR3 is TGTGCCAGCAGCTTTAAGCTGAGGAACACCGGGGAGCTGTTTTTT.

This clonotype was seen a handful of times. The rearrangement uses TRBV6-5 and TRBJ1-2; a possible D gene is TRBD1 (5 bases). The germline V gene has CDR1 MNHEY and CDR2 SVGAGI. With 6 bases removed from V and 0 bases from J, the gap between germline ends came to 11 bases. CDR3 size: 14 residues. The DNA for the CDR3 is TGTGCCAGCAGGCCTACAGGAACTAACTATGGCTACACCTTC. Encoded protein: CASRPTGTNYGYTF.

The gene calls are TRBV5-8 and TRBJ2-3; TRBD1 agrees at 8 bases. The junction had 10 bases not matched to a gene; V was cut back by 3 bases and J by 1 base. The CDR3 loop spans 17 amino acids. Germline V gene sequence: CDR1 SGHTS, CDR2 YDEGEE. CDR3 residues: CASSSDGDRGGTDTQYF. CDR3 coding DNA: TGTGCCAGCAGCTCGGACGGTGACAGGGGTGGCACAGATACGCAGTATTTT.

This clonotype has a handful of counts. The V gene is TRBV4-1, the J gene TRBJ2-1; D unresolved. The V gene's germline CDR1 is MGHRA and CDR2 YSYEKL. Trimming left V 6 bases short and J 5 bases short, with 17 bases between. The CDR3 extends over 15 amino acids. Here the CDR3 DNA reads TGCGCCAGCAGAGAACTCGCCTTATGGAACAATGAGCAGTTCTTC. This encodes CASRELALWNNEQFF.

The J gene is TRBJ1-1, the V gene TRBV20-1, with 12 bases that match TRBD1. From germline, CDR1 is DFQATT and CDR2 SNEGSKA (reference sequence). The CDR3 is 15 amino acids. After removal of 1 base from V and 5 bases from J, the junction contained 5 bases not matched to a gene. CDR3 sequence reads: CSARGDRGLFTEAFF. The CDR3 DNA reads TGCAGTGCTAGAGGGGACAGGGGGCTCTTTACTGAAGCTTTCTTT.

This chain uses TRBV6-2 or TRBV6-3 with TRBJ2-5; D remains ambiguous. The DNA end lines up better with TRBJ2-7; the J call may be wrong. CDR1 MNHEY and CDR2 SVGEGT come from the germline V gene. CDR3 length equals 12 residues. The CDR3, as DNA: TGTGCCAGCACCCAAGGTGGCGGCGAGCAGTACTTC. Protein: CASTQGGGEQYF.

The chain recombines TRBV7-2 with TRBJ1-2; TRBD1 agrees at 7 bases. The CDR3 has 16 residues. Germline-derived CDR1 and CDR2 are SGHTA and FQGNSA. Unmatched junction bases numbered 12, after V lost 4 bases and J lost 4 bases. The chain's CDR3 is CASSSTGTDVSYGYTF. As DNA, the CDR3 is TGTGCCAGCAGCTCGACCGGGACAGATGTTAGCTATGGCTACACCTTC.

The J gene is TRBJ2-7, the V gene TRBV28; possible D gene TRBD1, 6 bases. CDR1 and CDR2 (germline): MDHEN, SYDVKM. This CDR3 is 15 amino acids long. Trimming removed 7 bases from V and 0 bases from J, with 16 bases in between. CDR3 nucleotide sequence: TGTGCCAGCACCGAGGACACAGGGTACTCCTACGAGCAGTACTTC. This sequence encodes CASTEDTGYSYEQYF.

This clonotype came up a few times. The CDR3 DNA reads as TGTGCCAGCCGGGTAGCGGGGGGGGGAGATACGCAGTATTTT. Its protein product is CASRVAGGGDTQYF. The rearrangement uses TRBV12-3 or TRBV12-4 and TRBJ2-3, with 11 bases identical to TRBD2. Trimming took 8 bases from V and 5 from J; bases not matched to a gene: 6. CDR3 size: 14 residues.

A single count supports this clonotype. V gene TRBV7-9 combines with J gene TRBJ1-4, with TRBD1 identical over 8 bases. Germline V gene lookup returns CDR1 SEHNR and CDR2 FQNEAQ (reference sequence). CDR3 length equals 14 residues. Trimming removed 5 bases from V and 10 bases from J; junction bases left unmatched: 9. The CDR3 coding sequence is TGTGCCAGCAGCCCGGACAGGGCCCAAGTAAAACTGTTTTTT. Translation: CASSPDRAQVKLFF.

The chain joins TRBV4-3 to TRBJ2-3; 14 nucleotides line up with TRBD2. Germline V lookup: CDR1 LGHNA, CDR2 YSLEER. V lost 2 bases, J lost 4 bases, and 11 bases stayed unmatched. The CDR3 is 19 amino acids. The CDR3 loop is CASSQPGLAGAGRADTQYF. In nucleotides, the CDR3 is TGCGCCAGCAGCCAACCGGGACTAGCGGGAGCGGGGCGCGCAGATACGCAGTATTTT.

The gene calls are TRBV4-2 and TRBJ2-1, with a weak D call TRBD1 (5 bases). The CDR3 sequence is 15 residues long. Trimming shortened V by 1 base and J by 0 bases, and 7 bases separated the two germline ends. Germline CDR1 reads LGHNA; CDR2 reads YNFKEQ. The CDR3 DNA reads TGTGCCAGCAGCCAAGGGACAAACTCCTACAATGAGCAGTTCTTC. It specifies CASSQGTNSYNEQFF.

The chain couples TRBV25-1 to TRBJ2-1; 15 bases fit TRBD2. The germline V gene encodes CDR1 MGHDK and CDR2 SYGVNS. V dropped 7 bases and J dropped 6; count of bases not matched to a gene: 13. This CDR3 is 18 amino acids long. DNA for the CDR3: TGTGCCAGCACCCGGACTAGCGGGAGGGCCGGGCGGGGCAATGAGCAGTTCTTC. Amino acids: CASTRTSGRAGRGNEQFF.